This T cell receptor beta chain was recorded in a study of blood T cell repertoires in COVID-19. Across the study: T cells, B-cell-depleted T cells, or PBMCs provided the cDNA or gDNA that served as material.

CDR3 length: 18 amino acids. V lost 3 bases to trimming and J lost 0 bases, with 18 bases between them. The germline gives CDR1 LNHDA, CDR2 SQIVND (reference sequence). This clone was found once. Measured with immunoSEQ multiplex PCR; TCRdb has only the in-frame clones, and not every one. Counted here are 200,000 to 250,000 clones, approximately 86% occurring once; the ten biggest clones make up about 2.9%. The chain uses TRBV19 and TRBJ1-5; D is ambiguous. The sequenced sample was peripheral blood. The origin of this receptor is a woman in her 30s who had recovered from COVID-19. CDR3 DNA sequence: TGTGCCAGTAGTATGGGAGGGATCCGGCCTTATAGCAATCAGCCCCAGCATTTT. Protein product: CASSMGGIRPYSNQPQHF. Full variable domain (remainder filled in from reference TRBV19 and TRBJ1-5): DGGITQSPKYLFRKEGQNVTLSCEQNLNHDAMYWYRQDPGQGLRLIYYSQIVNDFQKGDIAEGYSVSREKKESFPLTVTSAQKNPTAFYLCASSMGGIRPYSNQPQHFGDGTRLSIL.